The source of this T cell receptor beta chain is a study of post-analysis software for immune sequencing data. In its sample, this clonotype was seen a few times. Its antigen is not known. Researchers reported that TCR beta cDNA libraries carried unique molecular identifiers. TCRdb fed the PCR reads into MiXCR, producing one record per CDR3 protein. The sample has hundreds of thousands of distinct CDR3 sequences, less than 35% seen once. Whole-study findings and limits: Among multiple sclerosis patients, normalized Chao1 diversity was significantly below that of controls.

The TCR was taken from a girl aged 5-17 years with multiple sclerosis. Material: blood.

For the CDR3, the DNA is TGCAGCGGGGCGCAGGCAGTCCAAGAGACCCAGTACTTC. Its protein product is CSGAQAVQETQYF. J is TRBJ2-5 and V is TRBV29-1; the D is unclear. Trimming removed 7 bases at V and 1 base at J, with 13 bases between. CDR3 length equals 13 residues. Germline V lookup: CDR1 SQVTM, CDR2 ANQGSEA.